This TCR beta chain was found in a study of blood T cell repertoires in COVID-19. This CDR3 contains 17 residues. Germline V gene lookup returns CDR1 MNHEY and CDR2 SMNVEV (reference sequence). V dropped 0 bases and J dropped 0 bases, with 14 bases sitting between them. TCRdb's table, derived via immunoSEQ multiplex PCR, lists solely in-frame clones and lacks some. The data show approximately 120,000 clones, roughly 85% seen once. The sample was peripheral blood. The rearrangement joins TRBV27 to TRBJ1-2, with D tentatively TRBD1 (5 bases). This clonotype was sampled from a human donor in a cohort sampled during active COVID-19. The chain's CDR3 is CASSLSSPDITNYGYTF. The DNA of the CDR3 is TGTGCCAGCAGTTTATCGTCTCCGGACATAACTAACTATGGCTACACCTTC.